The 24 T cell receptor beta chains presented below share a single source sample, sequenced in a study of blood T cell repertoires in COVID-19. Profiling relied on immunoSEQ multiplex PCR, and the TCRdb table lists in-frame clones only, not all of them. Here the sample spans fewer than 500,000 clones, 87% being singletons. Sequenced: PBMCs or T cells enriched from blood (not recorded which). Receptors were obtained from a woman aged 18-29 years who had recovered from COVID-19.

This clone was counted once. This sequence joins TRBV7-3 and TRBJ2-2, with D possibly being TRBD1 (6 bases). V gave up 4 bases and J gave up 1 base, with 13 bases separating them. Germline CDR1 reads SGHTA; CDR2 reads FQGTGA. This CDR3 is built from 16 residues. CDR3: CASSSPGQMNTGELFF. Written as DNA, the CDR3 is TGTGCCAGCAGCTCCCCCGGACAGATGAACACCGGGGAGCTGTTTTTT.

V usage is TRBV19 and J usage is TRBJ1-1, with D possibly being TRBD1 (6 bases). The germline V gene encodes CDR1 LNHDA and CDR2 SQIVND (reference sequence). Trimming removed 10 bases at V and 11 bases at J, with 29 bases between. The CDR3 spans 15 residues. The CDR3 coding sequence is TGTGCCACCCGGCCGGGGGGACACCGGCCTGAGTGGGCTTTCTTT. Amino acids: CATRPGGHRPEWAFF.

This sequence joins TRBV5-8 and TRBJ1-1, with 7 bases fitting TRBD1. CDR1 is SGHTS and CDR2 is YDEGEE in the germline V gene. J was trimmed by 8 bases and V by 4 bases; bases with no gene match: 5. The CDR3 runs 12 residues. In DNA, the CDR3 is TGTGCCAGCAGCATTATGGACAGGGAAGCTTTCTTT. Translated: CASSIMDREAFF.

The chain joins TRBV30 to TRBJ1-2; TRBD1 is a possible D gene (5 bases). Germline V lookup: CDR1 GTSNPN, CDR2 SVGIG (reference sequence). With 8 bases removed from V and 4 bases from J, the gap between germline ends came to 17 bases. The CDR3 runs 13 residues. CDR3 amino acids: CAGGVTGLYGYTF. In nucleotides, the CDR3 is TGTGCCGGAGGGGTAACCGGCCTCTATGGCTACACCTTC.

CDR3 sequence: CASSPQDRGFDYTF. CDR3 in DNA: TGTGCCAGCAGCCCGCAGGACAGGGGTTTTGACTACACCTTC. The V gene is TRBV11-2, the J gene TRBJ1-2, with TRBD1 matching over 9 bases. Germline V gives CDR1 SGHAT, CDR2 FQNNGV. This CDR3 comprises 14 residues. The J segment lost 10 bases and the V segment lost 5 bases, leaving 11 bases of the junction unmatched.

The genes are TRBV5-1 and TRBJ1-2; possibly TRBD1 for D (5 bases). Germline V CDR1 and CDR2: SGHRS, YFSETQ. The CDR3 sequence is 16 residues long. With 4 bases removed from V and 5 bases from J, the gap between germline ends came to 21 bases. CDR3 amino acids: CASSPFDREAPYGYTF. Written as DNA, the CDR3 is TGCGCCAGCAGCCCGTTCGACAGAGAGGCCCCGTATGGCTACACCTTC.

Worth noting for this clone: One junction end disagrees with the germline gene, perhaps due to a read error. The chain employs TRBV5-1 and TRBJ1-2; the D is unclear. This CDR3 has 14 amino acids. Germline CDR1 and CDR2: SGHRS and YFSETQ. Here the CDR3 DNA reads TGCGCCAGCAGCTTGGAGGAGTCAGAAAAACCACCTACTTTC. This gives the protein CASSLEESEKPPTF.

The V call is TRBV6-4, the J call TRBJ1-3; 7 bases are a match to TRBD1. The CDR3 has 14 residues. Germline V gene data show CDR1 as MRHNA and CDR2 as SNTAGT. The J segment lost 3 bases and the V segment lost 7 bases, leaving 6 bases of the junction unmatched. The DNA of the CDR3 is TGTGCCAGCACCAATGCAGGGGGTGGAAACACCATATATTTT. It codes for CASTNAGGGNTIYF.

The chain uses TRBV5-4 and TRBJ1-5; unclear D gene. The germline V and J ends were trimmed by 4 bases and 2 bases, with 7 bases remaining between them. The germline gives CDR1 SGHNT, CDR2 YYREEE (reference sequence). The CDR3 covers 13 residues. DNA of the CDR3: TGTGCCAGCAGCAACGAGGGCAATCAGCCCCAGCATTTT. It encodes CASSNEGNQPQHF.

The DNA of the CDR3 is TGCGCCAGCAGCTGGGGGGGAGAGAAGACCCAGTACTTC. Translated: CASSWGGEKTQYF. The chain recombines TRBV5-1 with TRBJ2-5; 7 bases are a match to TRBD2. V lost 3 bases to trimming and J lost 6 bases; unmatched junction nucleotides: 5. The CDR3 totals 13 residues. Germline V gene sequence: CDR1 SGHRS, CDR2 YFSETQ.

This clone was recorded only once. The chain is built from TRBV19 and TRBJ1-2; no firm D call. V lost 3 bases and J lost 5, with 22 bases in between. The germline V gene has CDR1 LNHDA and CDR2 SQIVND (reference sequence). The CDR3 sequence is 17 residues long. The CDR3 nucleotides are TGTGCCAGTAGTATGAGGGCCTTGAAGGTTCACCTTTATGGCTACACCTTC. Its translation is CASSMRALKVHLYGYTF.

The chain combines TRBV3-1 (or the pseudogene TRBV3-2) with TRBJ1-2; 8 bases match TRBD1. This CDR3 contains 14 residues. The germline gives CDR1 LGHDT, CDR2 YNNKEL (reference sequence). With V trimmed by 0 bases and J by 8 bases, 5 bases remained unmatched. Here the CDR3 DNA reads TGTGCCAGCAGCCAAGACGCGACAGGGGCCGGCTACACCTTC. Its protein is CASSQDATGAGYTF.

This sequence joins TRBV7-2 and TRBJ2-5; no reliable D call. The V gene lost 3 bases and the J gene lost 1 base, with 3 bases spanning the gap. Germline-derived CDR1 and CDR2 are SGHTA and FQGNSA. This CDR3 has 12 residues. This CDR3 is CASSFSQETQYF. The CDR3 DNA reads as TGTGCCAGCAGCTTCAGCCAAGAGACCCAGTACTTC.

This clone was detected only once. The chain has TRBV5-1 and TRBJ1-1; 7 bases are a match to TRBD1. Germline-derived CDR1 and CDR2 are SGHRS and YFSETQ. The CDR3 consists of 16 residues. The ends lost 4 bases at V and 1 base at J; junction bases unmatched: 10. CDR3 sequence: CASSLARDRANTEAFF. CDR3 sequence (DNA): TGCGCCAGCAGCCTCGCGCGGGACAGAGCGAACACTGAAGCTTTCTTT.

The chain is built from TRBV5-1 and TRBJ2-5; 12 nucleotides match TRBD1. From germline, CDR1 is SGHRS and CDR2 YFSETQ. With V trimmed by 6 bases and J by 5 bases, 8 bases remained unmatched. CDR3 length equals 15 residues. The CDR3 sequence: CASTLGQGAGETQYF. The CDR3 DNA follows: TGCGCCAGCACTCTGGGACAGGGGGCCGGGGAGACCCAGTACTTC.

The chain is built from TRBV2 and TRBJ1-1; no reliable D call. V dropped 4 bases and J dropped 2 bases, with 11 bases sitting between them. Germline loops: CDR1 SNHLY, CDR2 FYNNEI. The CDR3 has 14 residues. CDR3 nucleotide sequence: TGTGCCAGCAGTGTTAACGGGATTAACACTGAAGCTTTCTTT. Translating it yields CASSVNGINTEAFF.

The rearrangement joins TRBV30 to TRBJ1-1; a weak D match, TRBD1 (6 bases). Germline loops: CDR1 GTSNPN, CDR2 SVGIG (reference sequence). The CDR3 sequence is 13 residues long. The V end lost 3 bases, the J end lost 1 base, and 9 bases lay between the germline ends. The CDR3 reads CAWRNRANTEAFF. DNA of the CDR3: TGTGCCTGGAGGAACAGGGCGAACACTGAAGCTTTCTTT.

This chain joins TRBV5-1 and TRBJ1-5; no reliable D call. This CDR3 is 14 amino acids long. Trimming pared 1 base from V and 5 bases from J, leaving 10 bases between. CDR1 is SGHRS, CDR2 YFSETQ, per germline. The CDR3 region has the DNA TGCGCCAGCAGCTTGAGCGGTACCGATCAGCCCCAGCATTTT. Encoded protein: CASSLSGTDQPQHF.

J is TRBJ2-2 and V is TRBV7-3; TRBD1 aligns across 7 bases. Per germline, CDR1 SGHTA and CDR2 FQGTGA. This CDR3 contains 14 residues. Trimming at V came to 4 bases and at J to 7 bases, leaving 6 bases not matched to a gene. CDR3 protein: CASSSSGGNGELFF. In DNA form, the CDR3 reads TGTGCCAGCAGCTCATCAGGGGGAAACGGGGAGCTGTTTTTT. Filled out from reference TRBV7-3 and TRBJ2-2, the complete variable domain reads GAGVSQTPSNKVTEKGKYVELRCDPISGHTALYWYRQSLGQGPEFLIYFQGTGAADDSGLPNDRFFAVRPEGSVSTLKIQRTERGDSAVYLCASSSSGGNGELFFGEGSRLTVL.

The V and J genes are TRBV7-9 and TRBJ1-3, with a possible D match to TRBD1 (6 bases). Germline lookup yields CDR1 SEHNR and CDR2 FQNEAQ (reference sequence). This CDR3 contains 17 residues. Trimming removed 4 bases from V and 4 bases from J, with 20 bases in between. The DNA for the CDR3 is TGTGCCAGCAGCTACTACCCCCCGGACAGAATCGGAAACACCATATATTTT. Encoded protein: CASSYYPPDRIGNTIYF.

The chain links TRBV3-1 (or the pseudogene TRBV3-2) to TRBJ1-1; D not certain. Per germline, CDR1 LGHDT and CDR2 YNNKEL (reference sequence). The V end was cut by 0 bases, the J end by 8 bases, with 10 bases between. This CDR3 is 13 amino acids long. CDR3 loop: CASSQDPLLEAFF. The DNA for the CDR3 is TGTGCCAGCAGCCAAGACCCCTTATTAGAAGCTTTCTTT.

CDR3 residues: CASIKGDYSNQPQHF. In DNA, the CDR3 is TGTGCCAGCATTAAAGGGGATTATAGCAATCAGCCCCAGCATTTT. The rearrangement uses TRBV2 and TRBJ1-5, with D possibly matching TRBD1 (5 bases). Trimming stripped 7 bases from V and 0 bases from J, with 13 bases between. Germline assignment: CDR1 SNHLY and CDR2 FYNNEI. CDR3 size: 15 residues.

CDR3 in amino acids: CASSLQGYGYTF. For the CDR3, the DNA is TGTGCCAGCAGTTTGCAGGGTTATGGCTACACCTTC. V usage is TRBV11-1 and J usage is TRBJ1-2, with D perhaps matching TRBD1 (5 bases). The germline CDR1 and CDR2 sequences are SGHAT and FQDESV (reference sequence). V shed 6 bases and J shed 5 bases, with 10 bases lying between them. This CDR3 region has 12 residues.

This chain joins TRBV7-2 and TRBJ1-1, with D perhaps matching TRBD1 (6 bases). Trimming shortened V by 5 bases and J by 9 bases, and 13 bases separated the two germline ends. CDR1 is SGHTA and CDR2 is FQGNSA in the germline V gene. The CDR3 sequence is 12 residues long. CDR3 in amino acids: CASSPRQDQAFF. In nucleotides, the CDR3 is TGTGCCAGCAGCCCGCGACAGGACCAAGCTTTCTTT.